This T cell receptor beta chain was captured by sequencing in a study of blood T cell repertoires in COVID-19. About the study: PBMCs, B-cell-depleted T cells, or T cells provided the cDNA or gDNA that made up the material.

Only in-frame clones appear in the TCRdb table, and some are missing; sequencing was by immunoSEQ multiplex PCR. The sample lists 300,000 to 350,000 clones, 70% to 90% occurring once. Residents of 24 US areas, aged roughly 18 to 89 years, made up the participants. Participants reported their clinical history, and cohort assignment relied on those reports. With 6 bases clipped from V and 7 bases from J, the junction kept 3 bases outside the gene matches. CDR3 length: 13 residues. From germline, CDR1 is MNHEY and CDR2 SVGAGI. The specimen was PBMCs or T cells enriched from blood (not recorded which). This receptor was identified in a man younger than 45 who had recovered from COVID-19. This chain connects TRBV6-5 to TRBJ1-6; 7 bases map to TRBD1. CDR3 DNA sequence: TGTGCCAGCAGCCACAGGGGAAATTCACCCCTCCACTTT. Its translation: CASSHRGNSPLHF.